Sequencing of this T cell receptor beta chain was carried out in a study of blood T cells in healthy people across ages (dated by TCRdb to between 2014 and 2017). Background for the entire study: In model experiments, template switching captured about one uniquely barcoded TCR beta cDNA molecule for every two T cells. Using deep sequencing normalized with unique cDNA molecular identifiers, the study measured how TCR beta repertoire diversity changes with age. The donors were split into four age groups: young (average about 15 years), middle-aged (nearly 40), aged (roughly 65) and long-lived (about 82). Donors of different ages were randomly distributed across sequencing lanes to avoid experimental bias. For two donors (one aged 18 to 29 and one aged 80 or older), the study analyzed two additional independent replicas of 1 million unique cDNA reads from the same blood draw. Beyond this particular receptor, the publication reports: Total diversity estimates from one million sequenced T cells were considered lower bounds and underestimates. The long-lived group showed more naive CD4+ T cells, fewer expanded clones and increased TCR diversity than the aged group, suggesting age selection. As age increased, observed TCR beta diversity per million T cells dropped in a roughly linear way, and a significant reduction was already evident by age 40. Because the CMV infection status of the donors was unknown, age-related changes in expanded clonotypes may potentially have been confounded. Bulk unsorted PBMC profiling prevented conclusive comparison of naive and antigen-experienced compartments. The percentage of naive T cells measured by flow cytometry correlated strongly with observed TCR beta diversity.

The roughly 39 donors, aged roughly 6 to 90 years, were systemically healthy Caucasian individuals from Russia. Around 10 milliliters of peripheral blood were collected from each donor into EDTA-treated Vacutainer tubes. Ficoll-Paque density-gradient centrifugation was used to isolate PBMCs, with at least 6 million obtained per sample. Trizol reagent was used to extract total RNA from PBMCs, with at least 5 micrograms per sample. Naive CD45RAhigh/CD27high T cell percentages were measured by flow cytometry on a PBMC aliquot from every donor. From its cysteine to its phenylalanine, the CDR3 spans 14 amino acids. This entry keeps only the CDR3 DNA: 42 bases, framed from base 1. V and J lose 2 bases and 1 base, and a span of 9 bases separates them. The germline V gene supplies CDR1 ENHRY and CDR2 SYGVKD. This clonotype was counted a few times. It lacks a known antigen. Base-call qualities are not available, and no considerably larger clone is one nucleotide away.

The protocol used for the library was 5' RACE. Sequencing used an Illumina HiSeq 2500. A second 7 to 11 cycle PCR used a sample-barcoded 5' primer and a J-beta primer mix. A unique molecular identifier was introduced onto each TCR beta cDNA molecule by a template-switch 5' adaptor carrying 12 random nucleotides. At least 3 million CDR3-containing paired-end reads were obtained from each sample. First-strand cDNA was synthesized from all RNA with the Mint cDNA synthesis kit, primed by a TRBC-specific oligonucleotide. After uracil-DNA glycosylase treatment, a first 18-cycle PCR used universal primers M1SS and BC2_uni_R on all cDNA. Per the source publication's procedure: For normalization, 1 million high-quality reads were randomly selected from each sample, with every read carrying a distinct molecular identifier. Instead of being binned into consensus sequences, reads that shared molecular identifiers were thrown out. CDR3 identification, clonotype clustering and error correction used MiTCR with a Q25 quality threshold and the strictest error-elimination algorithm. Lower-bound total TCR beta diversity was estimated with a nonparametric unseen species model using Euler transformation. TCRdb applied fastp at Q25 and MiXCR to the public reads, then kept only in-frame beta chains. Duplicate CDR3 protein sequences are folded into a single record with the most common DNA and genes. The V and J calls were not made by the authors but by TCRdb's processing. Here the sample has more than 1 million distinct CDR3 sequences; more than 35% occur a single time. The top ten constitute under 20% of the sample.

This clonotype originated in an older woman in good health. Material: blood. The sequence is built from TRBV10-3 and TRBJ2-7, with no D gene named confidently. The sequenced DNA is TGTGCCATCAGTGAGGGTAGCTTATCCTACGAGCAGTACTTC. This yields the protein CAISEGSLSYEQYF.